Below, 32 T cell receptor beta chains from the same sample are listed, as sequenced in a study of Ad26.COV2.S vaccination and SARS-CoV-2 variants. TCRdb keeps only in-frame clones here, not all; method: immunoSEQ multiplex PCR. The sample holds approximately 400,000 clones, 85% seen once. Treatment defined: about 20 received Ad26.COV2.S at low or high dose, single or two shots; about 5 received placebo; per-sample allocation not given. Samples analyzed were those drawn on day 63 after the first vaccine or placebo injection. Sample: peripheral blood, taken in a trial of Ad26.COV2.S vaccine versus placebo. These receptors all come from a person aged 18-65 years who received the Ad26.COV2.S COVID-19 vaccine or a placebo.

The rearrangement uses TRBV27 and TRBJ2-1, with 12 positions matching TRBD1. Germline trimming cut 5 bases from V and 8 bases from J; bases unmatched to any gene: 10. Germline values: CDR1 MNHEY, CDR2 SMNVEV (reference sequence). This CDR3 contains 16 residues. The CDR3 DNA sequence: TGTGCCAGCAGTCAACTTGGGACAGGGGGCGGGCATGAGCAGTTCTTC. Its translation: CASSQLGTGGGHEQFF.

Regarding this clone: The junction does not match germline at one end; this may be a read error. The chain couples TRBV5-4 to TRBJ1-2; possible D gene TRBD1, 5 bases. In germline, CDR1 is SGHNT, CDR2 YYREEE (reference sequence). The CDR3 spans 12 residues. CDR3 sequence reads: CASSGALKRRAF. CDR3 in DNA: TGTGCCAGCAGCGGGGCTTTAAAGAGACGGGCCTTC.

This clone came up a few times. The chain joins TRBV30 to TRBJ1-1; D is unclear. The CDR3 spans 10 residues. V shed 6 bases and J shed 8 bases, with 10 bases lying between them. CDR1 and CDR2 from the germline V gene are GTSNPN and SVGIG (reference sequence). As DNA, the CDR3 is TGTGCCTGCGCCCGGTCCGAAGCTTTCTTT. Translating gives CACARSEAFF.

The CDR3 bases are TGTGCCAGCAGCTGGGGGGGCTCTGGAAACACCATATATTTT. It specifies CASSWGGSGNTIYF. The chain has TRBV5-4 and TRBJ1-3, with D perhaps matching TRBD1 (5 bases). The germline V and J ends were trimmed by 3 bases and 0 bases, with 7 bases remaining between them. This CDR3 has 14 amino acids. From germline, CDR1 is SGHNT and CDR2 YYREEE (reference sequence).

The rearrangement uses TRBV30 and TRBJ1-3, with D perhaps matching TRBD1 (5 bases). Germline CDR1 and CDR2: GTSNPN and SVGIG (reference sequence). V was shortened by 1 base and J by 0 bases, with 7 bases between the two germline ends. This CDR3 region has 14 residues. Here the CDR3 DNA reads TGTGCCTGGAGTGGACAGCGCTCTGGAAACACCATATATTTT. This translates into CAWSGQRSGNTIYF.

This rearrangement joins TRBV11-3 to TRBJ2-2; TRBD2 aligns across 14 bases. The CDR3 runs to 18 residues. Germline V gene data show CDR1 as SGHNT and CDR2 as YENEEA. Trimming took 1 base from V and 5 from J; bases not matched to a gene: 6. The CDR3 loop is CASSLGRTSGRRTGELFF. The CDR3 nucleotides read TGTGCCAGCAGCTTAGGCCGGACTAGCGGGAGGAGAACCGGGGAGCTGTTTTTT.

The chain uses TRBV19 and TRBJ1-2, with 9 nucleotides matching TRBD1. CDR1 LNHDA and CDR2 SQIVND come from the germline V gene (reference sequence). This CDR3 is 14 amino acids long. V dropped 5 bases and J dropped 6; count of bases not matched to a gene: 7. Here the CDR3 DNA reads TGTGCCAGTAGTGCTACTGGGACAGGGAATGGCTACACCTTC. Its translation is CASSATGTGNGYTF.

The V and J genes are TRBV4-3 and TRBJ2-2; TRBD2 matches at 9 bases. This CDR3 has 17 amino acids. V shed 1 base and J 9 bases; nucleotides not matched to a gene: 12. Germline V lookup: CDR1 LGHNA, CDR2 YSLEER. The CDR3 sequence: CASSQGRISGSGWELFF. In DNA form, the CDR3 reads TGCGCCAGCAGCCAAGGAAGAATTAGCGGGAGCGGTTGGGAGCTGTTTTTT.

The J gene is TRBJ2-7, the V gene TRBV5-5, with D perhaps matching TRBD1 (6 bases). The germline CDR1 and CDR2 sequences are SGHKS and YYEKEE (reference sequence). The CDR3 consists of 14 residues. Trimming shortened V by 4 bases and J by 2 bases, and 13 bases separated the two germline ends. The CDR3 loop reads CASSTQGLAYEQYF. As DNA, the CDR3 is TGTGCCAGCAGCACCCAGGGGCTAGCCTACGAGCAGTACTTC.

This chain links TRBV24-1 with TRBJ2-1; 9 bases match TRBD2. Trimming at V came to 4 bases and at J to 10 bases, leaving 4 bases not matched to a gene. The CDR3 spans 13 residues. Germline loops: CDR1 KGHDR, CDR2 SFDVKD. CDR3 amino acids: CATSDSGLAEQFF. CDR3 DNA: TGTGCCACCAGTGACTCTGGACTAGCGGAGCAGTTCTTC.

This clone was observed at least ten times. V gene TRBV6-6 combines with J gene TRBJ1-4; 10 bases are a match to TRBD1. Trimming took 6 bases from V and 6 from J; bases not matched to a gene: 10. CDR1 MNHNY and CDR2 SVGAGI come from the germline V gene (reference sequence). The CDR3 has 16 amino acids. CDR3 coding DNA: TGTGCCAGCAGGACGACAGGGGGCCGGGGGGATGAAAAACTGTTTTTT. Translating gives CASRTTGGRGDEKLFF.

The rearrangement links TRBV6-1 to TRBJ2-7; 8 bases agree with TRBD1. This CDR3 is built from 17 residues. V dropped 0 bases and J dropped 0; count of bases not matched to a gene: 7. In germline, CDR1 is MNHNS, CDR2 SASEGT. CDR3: CASSEAGGTGNSYEQYF. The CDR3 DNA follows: TGTGCCAGCAGTGAAGCAGGGGGGACAGGAAACTCCTACGAGCAGTACTTC.

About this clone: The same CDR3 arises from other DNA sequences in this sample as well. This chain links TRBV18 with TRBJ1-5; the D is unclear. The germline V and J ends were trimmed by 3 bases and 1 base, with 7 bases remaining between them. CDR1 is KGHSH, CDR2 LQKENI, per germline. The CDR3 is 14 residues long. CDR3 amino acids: CASSPGWSNQPQHF. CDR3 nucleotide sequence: TGTGCCAGCTCACCGGGATGGAGCAATCAGCCCCAGCATTTT.

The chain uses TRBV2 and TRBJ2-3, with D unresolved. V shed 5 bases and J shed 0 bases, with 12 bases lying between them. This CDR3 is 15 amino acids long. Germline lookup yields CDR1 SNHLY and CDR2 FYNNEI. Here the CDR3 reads CASSFSRTSTDTQYF. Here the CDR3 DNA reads TGTGCCAGCAGTTTTAGCAGAACTAGCACAGATACGCAGTATTTT.

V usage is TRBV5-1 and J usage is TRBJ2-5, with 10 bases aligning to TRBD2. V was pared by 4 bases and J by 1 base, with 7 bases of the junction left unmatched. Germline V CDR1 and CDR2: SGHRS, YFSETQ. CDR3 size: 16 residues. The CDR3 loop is CASSKNSGGSQETQYF. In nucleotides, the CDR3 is TGCGCCAGCAGCAAAAATAGCGGGGGGTCCCAAGAGACCCAGTACTTC.

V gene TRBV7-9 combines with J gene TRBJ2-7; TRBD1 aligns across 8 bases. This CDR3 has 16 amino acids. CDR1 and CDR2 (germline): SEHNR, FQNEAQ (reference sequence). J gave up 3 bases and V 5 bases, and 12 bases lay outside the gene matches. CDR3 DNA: TGTGCCAGCAGCCGAAAAGGGGGACAGGTGATCTACGAGCAGTACTTC. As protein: CASSRKGGQVIYEQYF.

In DNA form, the CDR3 reads TGTGCCAGCAGTTACCCAAAAGAGACCCAGTACTTC. This translates into CASSYPKETQYF. This chain joins TRBV6-6 and TRBJ2-5; D is undetermined. The CDR3 runs 12 residues. Between the trimmed V and J ends, which lost 2 bases and 3 bases, there was a span of 4 bases. The V gene's germline CDR1 is MNHNY and CDR2 SVGAGI (reference sequence).

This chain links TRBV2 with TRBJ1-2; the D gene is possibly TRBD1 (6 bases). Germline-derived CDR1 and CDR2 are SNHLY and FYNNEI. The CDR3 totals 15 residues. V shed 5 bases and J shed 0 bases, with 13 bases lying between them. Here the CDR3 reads CASSFGGASNYGYTF. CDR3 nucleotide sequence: TGTGCCAGCAGTTTTGGGGGGGCCTCTAACTATGGCTACACCTTC.

The CDR3 is CATQSPGVVEQFF. In DNA form, the CDR3 reads TGTGCCACCCAGTCCCCGGGAGTGGTTGAGCAGTTCTTC. This chain joins TRBV28 and TRBJ2-1; perhaps TRBD2 as D (6 bases). There are 13 residues in the CDR3. CDR1 MDHEN and CDR2 SYDVKM come from the germline V gene. Trimming took 10 bases from V and 9 from J, leaving 19 bases between them.

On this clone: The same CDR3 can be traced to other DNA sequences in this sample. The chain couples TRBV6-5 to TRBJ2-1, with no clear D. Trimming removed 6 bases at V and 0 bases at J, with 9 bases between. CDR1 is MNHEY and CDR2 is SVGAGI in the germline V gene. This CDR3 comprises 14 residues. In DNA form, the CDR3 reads TGTGCCAGCAGGCTCAGGAGCTCCTACAATGAGCAGTTCTTC. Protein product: CASRLRSSYNEQFF.

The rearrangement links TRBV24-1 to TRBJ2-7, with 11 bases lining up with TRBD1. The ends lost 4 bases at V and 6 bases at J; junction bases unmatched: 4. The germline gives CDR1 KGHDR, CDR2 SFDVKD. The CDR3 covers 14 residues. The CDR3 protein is CATSEPGTGGEQYF. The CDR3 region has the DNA TGTGCCACCAGTGAACCCGGGACAGGGGGCGAGCAGTACTTC.

This chain's CDR3 is CASSRNTGGTDEQYF. The CDR3, as DNA: TGTGCCAGCAGTCGTAACACAGGGGGGACGGACGAGCAGTACTTC. V and J are TRBV2 and TRBJ2-7; 8 bases are a match to TRBD1. This CDR3 comprises 15 residues. The ends lost 5 bases at V and 5 bases at J; junction bases unmatched: 11. Germline loops: CDR1 SNHLY, CDR2 FYNNEI. The complete variable domain, with remaining parts taken from reference TRBV2 and TRBJ2-7, reads EPEVTQTPSHQVTQMGQEVILRCVPISNHLYFYWYRQILGQKVEFLVSFYNNEISEKSEIFDDQFSVERPDGSNFTLKIRSTKLEDSAMYFCASSRNTGGTDEQYFGPGTRLTVT.

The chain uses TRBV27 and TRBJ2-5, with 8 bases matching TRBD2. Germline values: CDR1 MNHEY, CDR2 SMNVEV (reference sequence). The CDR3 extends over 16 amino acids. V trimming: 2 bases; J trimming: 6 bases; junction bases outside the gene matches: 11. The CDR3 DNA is TGTGCCAGCAGTTTAGGGGGAGCGGGAGAGTCAAAGACCCAGTACTTC. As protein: CASSLGGAGESKTQYF.

DNA of the CDR3: TGTGCCAGCAGTTGGGGGACCGGCAATCAGCCCCAGCATTTT. Translation gives CASSWGTGNQPQHF. This chain joins TRBV6-5 and TRBJ1-5; D is possibly TRBD1 (5 bases). The CDR3 is 14 residues long. V was trimmed by 4 bases and J by 2 bases, leaving 9 bases between them. The V gene's germline CDR1 is MNHEY and CDR2 SVGAGI.

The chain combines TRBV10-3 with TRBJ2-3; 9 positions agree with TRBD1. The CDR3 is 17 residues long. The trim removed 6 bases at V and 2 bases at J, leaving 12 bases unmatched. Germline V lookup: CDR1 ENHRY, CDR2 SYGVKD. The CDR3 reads CAISTGTGTPVTDTQYF. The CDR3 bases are TGTGCCATCAGCACCGGGACAGGGACGCCCGTCACAGATACGCAGTATTTT.

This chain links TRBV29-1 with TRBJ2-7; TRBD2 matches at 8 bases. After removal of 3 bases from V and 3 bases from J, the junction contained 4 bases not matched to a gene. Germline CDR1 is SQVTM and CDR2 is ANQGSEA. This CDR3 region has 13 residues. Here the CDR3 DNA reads TGCAGCGTTGAGGGACTAGGAGGCTACGAGCAGTACTTC. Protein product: CSVEGLGGYEQYF.

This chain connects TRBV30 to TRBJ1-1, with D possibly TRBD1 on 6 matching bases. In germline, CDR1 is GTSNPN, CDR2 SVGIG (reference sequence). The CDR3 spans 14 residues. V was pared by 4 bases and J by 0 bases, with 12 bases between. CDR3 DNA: TGTGCCTGGAAAGTCAGGGGTTTGAACACTGAAGCTTTCTTT. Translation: CAWKVRGLNTEAFF.

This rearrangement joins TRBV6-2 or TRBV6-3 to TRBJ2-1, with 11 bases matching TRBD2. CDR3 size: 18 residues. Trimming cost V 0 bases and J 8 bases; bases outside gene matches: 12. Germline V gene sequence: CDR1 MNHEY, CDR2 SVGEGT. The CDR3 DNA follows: TGTGCCAGCAGTTACTCAAATCTAGCGGGAGGACGTACATATGAGCAGTTCTTC. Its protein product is CASSYSNLAGGRTYEQFF.

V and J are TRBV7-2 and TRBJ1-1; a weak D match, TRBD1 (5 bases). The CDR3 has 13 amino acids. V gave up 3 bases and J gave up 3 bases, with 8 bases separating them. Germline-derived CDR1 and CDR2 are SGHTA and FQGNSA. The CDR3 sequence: CASSLEGDTEAFF. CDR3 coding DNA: TGTGCCAGCAGCTTGGAAGGGGACACTGAAGCTTTCTTT.

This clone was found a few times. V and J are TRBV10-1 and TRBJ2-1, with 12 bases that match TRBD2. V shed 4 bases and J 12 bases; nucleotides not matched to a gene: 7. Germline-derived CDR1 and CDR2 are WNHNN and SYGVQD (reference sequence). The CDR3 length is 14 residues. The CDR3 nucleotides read TGCGCCAGCAGTGCCACTAGCGGGAGGTTCGGGCAGTTCTTC. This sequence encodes CASSATSGRFGQFF.

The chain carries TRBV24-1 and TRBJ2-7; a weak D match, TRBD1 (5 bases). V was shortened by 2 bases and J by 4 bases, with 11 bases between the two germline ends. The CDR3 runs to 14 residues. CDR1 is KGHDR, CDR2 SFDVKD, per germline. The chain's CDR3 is CATSDSRQTYEQYF. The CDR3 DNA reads TGTGCCACCAGTGATTCCCGACAGACTTACGAGCAGTACTTC.

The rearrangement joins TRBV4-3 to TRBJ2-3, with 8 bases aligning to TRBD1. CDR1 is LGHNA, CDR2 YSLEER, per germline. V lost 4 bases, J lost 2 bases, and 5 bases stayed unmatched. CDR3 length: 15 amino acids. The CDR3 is CASSRLTGVTDTQYF. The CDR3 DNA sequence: TGCGCCAGCAGCCGTCTGACAGGGGTCACAGATACGCAGTATTTT.